These 8 T cell receptor beta chains originate from one sample sequenced in a study of response to subunit inactivated influenza vaccine (dated by TCRdb to about 2018). Library construction relied on RT-PCR. TCRdb records Illumina HiSeq 2500 as the sequencer. TCRdb reanalyzed the raw reads on its own, using fastp at Q25 for trimming and MiXCR for clone calling, and kept in-frame beta chains. Rows with one shared CDR3 protein collapse into an entry with the most common genes and DNA. The sample table contains about 180,000 distinct CDR3 sequences; only one count was recorded for around 9% of them. Roughly a tenth of the sample comes from the top ten. The starting material was non-naive T cells sorted from PBMCs, obtained on the day of vaccination. What the cell subset or site label conveys for this sample: memory T cell fraction. The origin of the receptors is a man over 45 who received an inactivated influenza vaccine. Donor details come from another sample of the same person, matched by shared clones.

The rearrangement uses TRBV5-1 and TRBJ1-3, with D hard to call. This CDR3 comprises 16 residues. CDR1 is SGHRS, CDR2 YFSETQ, per germline. Trimming took off 0 bases at V and 1 base at J, with 11 bases between the two ends. CDR3 sequence reads: CASSLGAAGSGNTIYF. DNA of the CDR3: TGCGCCAGCAGCTTGGGAGCGGCGGGTTCTGGAAACACCATATATTTT.

This clonotype was seen a few times. CDR3 bases: TGCGCCAGCAGCTTAGGTTGGGGGGACGCTTTCTTT. Translating it yields CASSLGWGDAFF. The chain couples TRBV5-1 to TRBJ1-1; tentatively, D is TRBD1 (5 bases). Germline CDR1 is SGHRS and CDR2 is YFSETQ. V lost 2 bases and J lost 11, with 13 bases in between. This CDR3 spans 12 amino acids.

The genes are TRBV3-1 and TRBJ1-2; TRBD1 matches at 9 bases. Germline CDR1 reads LGHDT; CDR2 reads YNNKEL (reference sequence). Losses at the gene ends were 8 bases for V and 0 bases for J; bases not matched to a gene: 7. This CDR3 region has 15 residues. The CDR3 nucleotides read TGTGCCAGCGCGGACAGGGGCGCTCCTAACTATGGCTACACCTTC. Amino acid sequence: CASADRGAPNYGYTF.

V gene TRBV5-1 combines with J gene TRBJ1-2, with a weak D call TRBD1 (5 bases). Germline V gives CDR1 SGHRS, CDR2 YFSETQ. The CDR3 has 15 amino acids. V lost 0 bases, J lost 4 bases, and 13 bases lay in between. Here the CDR3 reads CASSLAGRGAYGYTF. CDR3 nucleotide sequence: TGCGCCAGCAGCTTGGCCGGGAGGGGTGCCTATGGCTACACCTTC. Filled out from reference TRBV5-1 and TRBJ1-2, the complete variable domain reads KAGVTQTPRYLIKTRGQQVTLSCSPISGHRSVSWYQQTPGQGLQFLFEYFSETQRNKGNFPGRFSGRQFSNSRSEMNVSTLELGDSALYLCASSLAGRGAYGYTFGSGTRLTVV.

The chain has TRBV6-4 and TRBJ2-3; 7 bases align to TRBD2. The germline gives CDR1 MRHNA, CDR2 SNTAGT. The CDR3 covers 16 residues. Germline trimming cut 0 bases from V and 0 bases from J; bases unmatched to any gene: 3. The DNA for the CDR3 is TGTGCCAGCAGTGACTCGGGGGGGTTAAGCACAGATACGCAGTATTTT. Translation gives CASSDSGGLSTDTQYF.

Of note for this clonotype: This sequence may be a read error, since a much larger clone differs from it by one base. The chain employs TRBV5-1 and TRBJ2-7; unclear D gene. Trimming removed 4 bases from V and 0 bases from J, with 11 bases in between. This CDR3 region has 14 residues. Germline assignment: CDR1 SGHRS and CDR2 YFSETQ. DNA for the CDR3: TGCGCCAGCAGCCCCGAGCCGACCTCCTACGAGCAGTACTTC. Translated: CASSPEPTSYEQYF.

The chain couples TRBV24-1 to TRBJ2-3; D unresolved. The CDR3 totals 14 residues. V lost 0 bases to trimming and J lost 4 bases, with 7 bases between them. Looked up from germline, CDR1 is KGHDR and CDR2 is SFDVKD. The CDR3 sequence is CATSDLKGPDTQYF. In nucleotides, the CDR3 is TGTGCCACCAGTGATTTGAAGGGTCCAGATACGCAGTATTTT.

A few counts support this clonotype. V usage is TRBV7-9 and J usage is TRBJ1-2; TRBD1 matches 9 bases. CDR3 size: 13 residues. Germline V gene lookup returns CDR1 SEHNR and CDR2 FQNEAQ (reference sequence). The trim removed 5 bases at V and 8 bases at J, leaving 6 bases unmatched. CDR3 sequence: CASSRGTGYGYTF. The CDR3 DNA reads as TGTGCCAGCAGCCGAGGGACAGGGTACGGCTACACCTTC.